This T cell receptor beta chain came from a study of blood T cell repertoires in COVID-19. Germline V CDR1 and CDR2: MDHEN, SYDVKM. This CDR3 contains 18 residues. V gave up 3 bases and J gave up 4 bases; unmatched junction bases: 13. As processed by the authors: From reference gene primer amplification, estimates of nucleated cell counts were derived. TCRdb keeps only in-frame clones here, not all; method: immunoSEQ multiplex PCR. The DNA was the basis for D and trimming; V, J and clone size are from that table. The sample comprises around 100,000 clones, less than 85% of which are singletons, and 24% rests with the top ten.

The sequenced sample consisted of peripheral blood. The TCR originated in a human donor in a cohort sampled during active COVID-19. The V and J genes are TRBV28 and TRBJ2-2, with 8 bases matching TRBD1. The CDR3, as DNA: TGTGCCAGCAGTTTTCGGACAGGGAGTGTCTTTAGCACCGGGGAGCTGTTTTTT. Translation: CASSFRTGSVFSTGELFF.